The 5 T cell receptor beta chains below all came from one sample that was sequenced in a study of T cell changes during pregnancy in multiple sclerosis. Repertoires were generated with immunoSEQ multiplex PCR, while TCRdb's copy carries only in-frame clones and drops some. This sample has about 77,000 clones, with 85% to 95% found just once. The material was peripheral blood, obtained after pregnancy. The receptors here all came from a female donor in good health, enrolled as a control in a pregnancy study.

J is TRBJ1-1 and V is TRBV18; 12 bases agree with TRBD1. V was clipped by 2 bases and J by 1 base; unmatched bases: 11. This CDR3 contains 19 residues. In germline, CDR1 is KGHSH, CDR2 LQKENI. CDR3 in DNA: TGTGCCAGCTCACCAAGTACGATCGGGACAGGGGGCCAGAACACTGAAGCTTTCTTT. Its protein is CASSPSTIGTGGQNTEAFF.

The chain recombines TRBV7-9 with TRBJ2-4; 10 bases agree with TRBD2. V lost 2 bases to trimming and J lost 3 bases; unmatched junction nucleotides: 4. Germline V gene lookup returns CDR1 SEHNR and CDR2 FQNEAQ (reference sequence). The CDR3 contains 16 residues. The chain's CDR3 is CASSLSGRALKNIQYF. The CDR3 DNA reads TGTGCCAGCAGCTTAAGCGGGAGGGCCCTCAAAAACATTCAGTACTTC.

The V call is TRBV7-9, the J call TRBJ2-7; 12 bases align to TRBD1. After removal of 0 bases from V and 2 bases from J, the junction contained 5 bases not matched to a gene. Germline-derived CDR1 and CDR2 are SEHNR and FQNEAQ (reference sequence). CDR3 length: 17 residues. CDR3 loop: CASSLATGTGGAYEQYF. CDR3 bases: TGTGCCAGCAGCTTAGCTACCGGGACAGGGGGCGCCTACGAGCAGTACTTC.

This clone came up a few times. V gene TRBV7-6 combines with J gene TRBJ2-7; tentative D call: TRBD1 (5 bases). Looked up from germline, CDR1 is SGHVS and CDR2 is FNYEAQ. The CDR3 is made up of 13 amino acids. With 1 base removed from V and 3 bases from J, the gap between germline ends came to 7 bases. This chain's CDR3 is CASSLGDSYEQYF. The CDR3, as DNA: TGTGCCAGCAGCTTAGGCGACAGCTACGAGCAGTACTTC.

The V call is TRBV7-3, the J call TRBJ2-3, with D possibly TRBD2 on 6 matching bases. The germline gives CDR1 SGHTA, CDR2 FQGTGA. V gave up 1 base and J gave up 3 bases, with 11 bases separating them. The CDR3 totals 15 residues. The CDR3 region has the DNA TGTGCCAGCAGCTTAAGGGGGGTAGATACAGATACGCAGTATTTT. It translates to CASSLRGVDTDTQYF.